The 7 T cell receptor beta chains given below trace back to one sample, sequenced in a study of cytomegalovirus exposure and HLA in healthy donors. TCRdb's table, derived via immunoSEQ multiplex PCR, lists solely in-frame clones and lacks some. The sample lists 120,000 to 150,000 clones; about 86% were seen once. Specimen: PBMCs. The receptors were sampled from a man aged 18 to 29 in good health and CMV-seronegative.

This chain uses TRBV5-1 with TRBJ2-4; 10 bases match TRBD1. In germline, CDR1 is SGHRS, CDR2 YFSETQ. The J segment lost 7 bases and the V segment lost 3 bases, leaving 7 bases of the junction unmatched. There are 15 residues in the CDR3. In nucleotides, the CDR3 is TGCGCCAGCAGCTCAATTCCGGGACAGGGGAACATTCAGTACTTC. This gives the protein CASSSIPGQGNIQYF.

This rearrangement joins TRBV6-6 to TRBJ2-2; the match to TRBD1 covers 8 bases. V dropped 6 bases and J dropped 7; count of bases not matched to a gene: 1. Germline values: CDR1 MNHNY, CDR2 SVGAGI (reference sequence). CDR3 length equals 12 residues. CDR3 protein: CASRTGDGELFF. The DNA for the CDR3 is TGTGCCAGCAGGACAGGGGACGGGGAGCTGTTTTTT.

V is TRBV13 and J is TRBJ2-1, with TRBD2 identical over 7 bases. The germline gives CDR1 PRHDT, CDR2 FYEKMQ (reference sequence). This CDR3 has 21 amino acids. V lost 0 bases, J lost 4 bases, and 21 bases stayed unmatched. CDR3 sequence reads: CASSLGFPHVILAGPYNEQFF. CDR3 nucleotides: TGTGCCAGCAGCTTAGGCTTCCCCCACGTGATATTAGCGGGCCCTTACAATGAGCAGTTCTTC. Complete variable domain (other parts from reference TRBV13 and TRBJ2-1): AAGVIQSPRHLIKEKRETATLKCYPIPRHDTVYWYQQGPGQDPQFLISFYEKMQSDKGSIPDRFSAQQFSDYHSELNMSSLELGDSALYFCASSLGFPHVILAGPYNEQFFGPGTRLTVL.

The chain carries TRBV30 and TRBJ2-7; D is unclear. Germline lookup yields CDR1 GTSNPN and CDR2 SVGIG (reference sequence). The germline V and J ends were trimmed by 7 bases and 0 bases, with 10 bases remaining between them. The length of the CDR3 is 12 residues. This CDR3 is CAFDPGSYEQYF. The DNA for the CDR3 is TGTGCCTTCGATCCGGGCTCCTACGAGCAGTACTTC. Using reference TRBV30 and TRBJ2-7 for the parts outside the CDR3, the full variable domain is SQTIHQWPATLVQPVGSPLSLECTVEGTSNPNLYWYRQAAGRGLQLLFYSVGIGQISSEVPQNLSASRPQDRQFILSSKKLLLSDSGFYLCAFDPGSYEQYFGPGTRLTVT.

The table lists this clone with a count of one. The gene calls are TRBV9 and TRBJ2-3; 7 nucleotides match TRBD1. The germline V gene encodes CDR1 SGDLS and CDR2 YYNGEE. The CDR3 length is 14 residues. V lost 3 bases to trimming and J lost 4 bases; unmatched junction nucleotides: 5. The CDR3 DNA reads TGTGCCAGCAGCGGTTGGACAGGCCCAGATACGCAGTATTTT. Its protein is CASSGWTGPDTQYF.

This sequence joins TRBV11-1 and TRBJ2-2; 8 nucleotides match TRBD2. CDR3 size: 14 residues. In germline, CDR1 is SGHAT, CDR2 FQDESV (reference sequence). Trimming cost V 6 bases and J 3 bases; bases outside gene matches: 3. The CDR3 sequence: CASRGTRDTGELFF. In DNA, the CDR3 is TGTGCCAGCAGGGGGACTAGGGACACCGGGGAGCTGTTTTTT.

The V and J genes are TRBV29-1 and TRBJ2-5; D gene uncertain. Trimming took 5 bases from V and 0 from J, leaving 10 bases between them. Germline V lookup: CDR1 SQVTM, CDR2 ANQGSEA. This CDR3 has 13 residues. The CDR3 protein is CSVPYEYQETQYF. The CDR3 nucleotides are TGCAGCGTTCCGTACGAGTACCAAGAGACCCAGTACTTC.